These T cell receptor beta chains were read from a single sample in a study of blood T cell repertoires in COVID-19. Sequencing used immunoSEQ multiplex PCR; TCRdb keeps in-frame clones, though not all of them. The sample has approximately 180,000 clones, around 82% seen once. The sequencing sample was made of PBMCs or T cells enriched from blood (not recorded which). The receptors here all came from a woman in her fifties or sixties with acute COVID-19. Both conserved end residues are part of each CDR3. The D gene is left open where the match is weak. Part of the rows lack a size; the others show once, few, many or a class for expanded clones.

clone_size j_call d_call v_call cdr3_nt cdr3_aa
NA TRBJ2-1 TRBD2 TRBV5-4 TGTGCCAGCACCTCGTACCTAGCGGGAGACAATGAGCAGTTCTTC CASTSYLAGDNEQFF
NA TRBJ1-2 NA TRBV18 TGTGCCAGCTCCCCGAGACCAGGAAACTATGGCTACACCTTC CASSPRPGNYGYTF
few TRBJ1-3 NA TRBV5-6 TGTGCCAGCAGCCTACCCCCGTTGGGAAACACCATATATTTT CASSLPPLGNTIYF
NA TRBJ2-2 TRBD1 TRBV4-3 TGCGCCTCGAAAGAGGGGACAGGGAATACCGGGGAGCTGTTTTTT CASKEGTGNTGELFF
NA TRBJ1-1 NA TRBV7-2 TGTGCCAGCCGGAGGAGCACTGAAGCTTTCTTT CASRRSTEAFF
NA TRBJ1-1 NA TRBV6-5 TGTGCCAGCATTACCCCCGGAGGGGCAACTGAAGCTTTCTTT CASITPGGATEAFF
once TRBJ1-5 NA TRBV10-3 TGTGCCATCAGTTCACAGGGTATCGGGCAGCCCCAGCATTTT CAISSQGIGQPQHF
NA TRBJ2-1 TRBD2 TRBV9 TGTGCCAGCAGCGTAGATCCAGCGGGGGTGGGTTATGAGCAGTTCTTC CASSVDPAGVGYEQFF
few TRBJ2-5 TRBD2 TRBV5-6 TGTGCCAGCAGCTTGGCGGGACTAGCGGGGTCCCAGTACTTC CASSLAGLAGSQYF
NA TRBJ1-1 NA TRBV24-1 TGTGCCACCAGTGCCCTGCCCCTCCGGGGACAGAACACTGAAGCTTTCTTT CATSALPLRGQNTEAFF
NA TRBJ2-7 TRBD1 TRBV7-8 TGTGCCAGCAGCTTCGACAGGGTCCGGGTGGCTTACGAGCAGTACTTC CASSFDRVRVAYEQYF
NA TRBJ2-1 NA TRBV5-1 TGCGCCAGCAGCGGCGGGACAGCCTACAATGAGCAGTTCTTC CASSGGTAYNEQFF
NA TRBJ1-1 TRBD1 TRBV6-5 TGTGCCAGCAGAGTGGGACAGAGAGGAACTGAAGCTTTCTTT CASRVGQRGTEAFF
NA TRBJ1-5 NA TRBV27 TGTGCCAGCAGTCTCACAGGGTATAGCAATCAGCCCCAGCATTTT CASSLTGYSNQPQHF
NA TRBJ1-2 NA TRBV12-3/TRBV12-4 TGTGCCAGCAGTTTGGGACTCCGGGGCTACACCTTC CASSLGLRGYTF
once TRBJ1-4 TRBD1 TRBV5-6 TGTGCCAGCAGCCGGGGACAGCGTAATGAAAAACTGTTTTTT CASSRGQRNEKLFF
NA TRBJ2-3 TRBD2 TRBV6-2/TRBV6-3 TGTGCCAGCAGTTACTCACAGACTAGCGTGGAGATTTTT CASSYSQTSVEIF
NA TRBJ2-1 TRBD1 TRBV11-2 TGTGCCAGCAGGCCGGCAGGGGGCGCGGAGCAGTTCTTC CASRPAGGAEQFF
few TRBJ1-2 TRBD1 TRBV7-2 TGTGCCAGCAGCTTAGATGGGACAGGGAGAGGGAGCTACACCTTC CASSLDGTGRGSYTF
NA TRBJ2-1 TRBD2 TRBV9 TGTGCCAGCAGCCTCACCCCGGGGGGGCCTAGTGAGCAGTTCTTC CASSLTPGGPSEQFF
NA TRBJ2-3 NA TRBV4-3 TGCGCCAGCAGCCAGGAGCACATCGGGAGCACAGATACGCAGTATTTT CASSQEHIGSTDTQYF
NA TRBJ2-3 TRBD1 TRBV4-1 TGCGCCAGCAGCCGACAAGGAAGGACAGGGGCGTCTACAGATACGCAGTATTTT CASSRQGRTGASTDTQYF
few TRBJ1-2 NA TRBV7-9 TGTGCCAGCAGCTTCAGGGGCGGCTACACCTTC CASSFRGGYTF
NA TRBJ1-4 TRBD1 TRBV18 TGTGCCAGCTCACTAAAGGGGGCAGATGAAAAACTGTTTTTT CASSLKGADEKLFF
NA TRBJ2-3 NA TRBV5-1 TGCGCCAGCAGCTTAGGGCGGGGCGGTACAGATACGCAGTATTTT CASSLGRGGTDTQYF
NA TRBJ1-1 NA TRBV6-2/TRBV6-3 TGTGCCAGCAGTTACTCGTCGCAGGGTAGTAAGCGAAGTGAAGCTTTCTTT CASSYSSQGSKRSEAFF